These 19 T cell receptor beta chains share one sample of origin, sequenced in a study of T cell changes during pregnancy in multiple sclerosis. Repertoires were generated with immunoSEQ multiplex PCR, while TCRdb's copy carries only in-frame clones and drops some. In the table there are about 73,000 clones, around 94% of which are singletons. The starting material was peripheral blood, obtained in the second trimester of pregnancy. These receptors were obtained from a female donor in good health, enrolled as a control in a pregnancy study.

The chain carries TRBV7-9 and TRBJ1-5; TRBD1 matches 7 bases. Trimming cost V 2 bases and J 7 bases; bases outside gene matches: 5. CDR1 SEHNR and CDR2 FQNEAQ come from the germline V gene (reference sequence). CDR3 length equals 14 residues. The CDR3 sequence is CASSLTGEGQPQHF. In DNA form, the CDR3 reads TGTGCCAGCAGCTTAACAGGGGAAGGGCAGCCCCAGCATTTT.

V usage is TRBV11-2 and J usage is TRBJ1-2, with D possibly TRBD1 on 5 matching bases. The germline CDR1 and CDR2 sequences are SGHAT and FQNNGV. There are 16 residues in the CDR3. Trimming took off 3 bases at V and 3 bases at J, with 17 bases between the two ends. The chain's CDR3 is CASSLGGVDHDYGYTF. The CDR3 coding sequence is TGTGCCAGCAGCTTGGGAGGGGTGGATCACGACTATGGCTACACCTTC.

The chain employs TRBV7-9 and TRBJ1-4; a weak D match, TRBD1 (5 bases). Germline values: CDR1 SEHNR, CDR2 FQNEAQ (reference sequence). Trimming took 4 bases from V and 13 from J, leaving 16 bases between them. The CDR3 spans 13 residues. CDR3 amino acids: CASSSGAAWGLFF. The CDR3 DNA sequence: TGTGCCAGCAGCTCTGGGGCGGCTTGGGGACTGTTTTTT.

The J gene is TRBJ2-2, the V gene TRBV25-1; D ambiguous. CDR3 length: 10 amino acids. CDR1 is MGHDK and CDR2 is SYGVNS in the germline V gene. V was pared by 10 bases and J by 8 bases, with 8 bases between. CDR3 coding DNA: TGTGCCACCTCGTCGGGGGAGCTGTTTTTT. Protein sequence: CATSSGELFF.

Here the CDR3 reads CASMGGQVNEQFF. DNA of the CDR3: TGTGCCAGCATGGGGGGGCAGGTCAATGAGCAGTTCTTC. The chain links TRBV2 to TRBJ2-1; D perhaps matches TRBD2 (7 bases). The CDR3 is made up of 13 amino acids. Per germline, CDR1 SNHLY and CDR2 FYNNEI. The V end lost 7 bases, the J end lost 6 bases, and 13 bases lay between the germline ends.

The chain joins TRBV7-2 to TRBJ1-5; D gene uncertain. Germline V lookup: CDR1 SGHTA, CDR2 FQGNSA. CDR3 length: 13 amino acids. V was shortened by 5 bases and J by 6 bases, with 11 bases between the two germline ends. The CDR3 nucleotides are TGTGCCAGCAGCATGAAGGAGGGTCAGCCCCAGCATTTT. Amino acid sequence: CASSMKEGQPQHF.

This clone was seen only once. V gene TRBV4-1 combines with J gene TRBJ2-3, with a possible D match to TRBD2 (6 bases). The V and J ends lost 1 base and 0 bases respectively, with 11 bases between them. CDR1 and CDR2 (germline): MGHRA, YSYEKL. The CDR3 is 16 residues long. The CDR3 bases are TGCGCCAGCAGCCAAGCGGGACTTCCTAGCACAGATACGCAGTATTTT. It is translated as CASSQAGLPSTDTQYF.

In DNA, the CDR3 is TGTGCCAGCAGCCTTTCCCAGGGGGGTTCCTACAATGAGCAGTTCTTC. This gives the protein CASSLSQGGSYNEQFF. The rearrangement uses TRBV5-6 and TRBJ2-1; weak D call: TRBD1 (7 bases). V was clipped by 4 bases and J by 1 base, with 15 bases between them. This CDR3 contains 16 residues. Germline V CDR1 and CDR2: SGHDT, YYEEEE.

The V and J genes are TRBV7-6 and TRBJ2-1; 7 nucleotides align to TRBD2. V lost 2 bases, J lost 2 bases, and 3 bases stayed unmatched. In germline, CDR1 is SGHVS, CDR2 FNYEAQ. This CDR3 region has 15 residues. CDR3 protein: CASSLSGLAYNEQFF. The CDR3 coding sequence is TGTGCCAGCAGCTTATCTGGACTAGCCTACAATGAGCAGTTCTTC.

This chain uses TRBV7-2 with TRBJ1-6; D not resolved. V shed 4 bases and J shed 8 bases, with 18 bases lying between them. The CDR3 is 16 amino acids. Germline CDR1 SGHTA, CDR2 FQGNSA. The CDR3 region has the DNA TGTGCCAGCAGCTCCCCCCGGCGCCGGGAGGATTCACCCCTCCACTTT. It is translated as CASSSPRRREDSPLHF.

V and J are TRBV7-2 and TRBJ1-6; D is ambiguous. V lost 2 bases, J lost 10 bases, and 18 bases lay in between. Germline V gene sequence: CDR1 SGHTA, CDR2 FQGNSA. There are 16 residues in the CDR3. Written as DNA, the CDR3 is TGTGCCAGCAGCTTATACAGAAACGGCCCGGGGTCACCCCTCCACTTT. This encodes CASSLYRNGPGSPLHF.

The CDR3 sequence is CASSPEQGSSYNEQFF. In DNA, the CDR3 is TGTGCCAGCAGCCCCGAGCAGGGAAGCTCCTACAATGAGCAGTTCTTC. The chain links TRBV6-4 to TRBJ2-1; weak D call: TRBD1 (5 bases). Trimming took off 6 bases at V and 0 bases at J, with 15 bases between the two ends. The CDR3 runs to 16 residues. Germline loops: CDR1 MRHNA, CDR2 SNTAGT.

The V call is TRBV4-3, the J call TRBJ1-1; D gene unclear. This CDR3 has 15 amino acids. V lost 0 bases and J 4 bases, leaving 12 bases between the germline ends. Germline CDR1 reads LGHNA; CDR2 reads YSLEER. DNA of the CDR3: TGCGCCAGCAGCCAAGATACTGGGTACAGCACTGAAGCTTTCTTT. The encoded protein is CASSQDTGYSTEAFF.

The rearrangement links TRBV4-1 to TRBJ2-1; 8 positions match TRBD1. The V gene end was trimmed by 3 bases and the J gene end by 3 bases; junction bases not matched to a gene: 10. This CDR3 region has 17 residues. Germline V gene data show CDR1 as MGHRA and CDR2 as YSYEKL. CDR3 coding DNA: TGCGCCAGCAGCCAGACCCTTACAGGGGGTTTCTACAATGAGCAGTTCTTC. Protein sequence: CASSQTLTGGFYNEQFF.

The chain is built from TRBV7-9 and TRBJ2-7, with 9 bases aligning to TRBD1. CDR3 size: 12 residues. Germline CDR1 is SEHNR and CDR2 is FQNEAQ (reference sequence). The J segment lost 1 base and the V segment lost 10 bases, leaving 2 bases of the junction unmatched. The CDR3 DNA sequence: TGTGCCACCGACAGGGGGTCCTACGAGCAGTACTTC. It codes for CATDRGSYEQYF.

A single count supports this clone. The chain employs TRBV14 and TRBJ1-2, with D possibly TRBD1 on 6 matching bases. Germline V gene lookup returns CDR1 SGHDN and CDR2 FVKESK. Trimming cost V 6 bases and J 4 bases, with 18 bases left between them. CDR3 length equals 15 residues. The CDR3 sequence is CASSLDYQGTYGYTF. The CDR3 bases are TGTGCCAGCAGTCTCGACTATCAGGGGACCTATGGCTACACCTTC.

This clone was seen a handful of times. Here the CDR3 DNA reads TGTGCCAGTAGCCGCGGACAGGACTATAATTCACCCCTCCACTTT. Translating gives CASSRGQDYNSPLHF. This chain links TRBV19 with TRBJ1-6, with 7 bases fitting TRBD1. Germline V lookup: CDR1 LNHDA, CDR2 SQIVND (reference sequence). The trim removed 6 bases at V and 3 bases at J, leaving 5 bases unmatched. This CDR3 spans 15 amino acids.

Here the CDR3 reads CAWSVGGISNQPQHF. CDR3 bases: TGTGCCTGGAGTGTGGGGGGAATTAGCAATCAGCCCCAGCATTTT. The rearrangement links TRBV30 to TRBJ1-5; possibly TRBD1 for D (5 bases). Germline V gene data show CDR1 as GTSNPN and CDR2 as SVGIG (reference sequence). Trimming left V 0 bases short and J 0 bases short, with 9 bases between. The CDR3 sequence is 15 residues long.

This chain uses TRBV7-9 with TRBJ1-2; the match to TRBD1 covers 7 bases. The CDR3 is 15 residues long. Trimming removed 5 bases from V and 4 bases from J; junction bases left unmatched: 10. Germline V gene lookup returns CDR1 SEHNR and CDR2 FQNEAQ (reference sequence). The CDR3 reads CASSPGTAGGYGYTF. CDR3 nucleotide sequence: TGTGCCAGCAGCCCCGGGACAGCAGGTGGCTATGGCTACACCTTC.